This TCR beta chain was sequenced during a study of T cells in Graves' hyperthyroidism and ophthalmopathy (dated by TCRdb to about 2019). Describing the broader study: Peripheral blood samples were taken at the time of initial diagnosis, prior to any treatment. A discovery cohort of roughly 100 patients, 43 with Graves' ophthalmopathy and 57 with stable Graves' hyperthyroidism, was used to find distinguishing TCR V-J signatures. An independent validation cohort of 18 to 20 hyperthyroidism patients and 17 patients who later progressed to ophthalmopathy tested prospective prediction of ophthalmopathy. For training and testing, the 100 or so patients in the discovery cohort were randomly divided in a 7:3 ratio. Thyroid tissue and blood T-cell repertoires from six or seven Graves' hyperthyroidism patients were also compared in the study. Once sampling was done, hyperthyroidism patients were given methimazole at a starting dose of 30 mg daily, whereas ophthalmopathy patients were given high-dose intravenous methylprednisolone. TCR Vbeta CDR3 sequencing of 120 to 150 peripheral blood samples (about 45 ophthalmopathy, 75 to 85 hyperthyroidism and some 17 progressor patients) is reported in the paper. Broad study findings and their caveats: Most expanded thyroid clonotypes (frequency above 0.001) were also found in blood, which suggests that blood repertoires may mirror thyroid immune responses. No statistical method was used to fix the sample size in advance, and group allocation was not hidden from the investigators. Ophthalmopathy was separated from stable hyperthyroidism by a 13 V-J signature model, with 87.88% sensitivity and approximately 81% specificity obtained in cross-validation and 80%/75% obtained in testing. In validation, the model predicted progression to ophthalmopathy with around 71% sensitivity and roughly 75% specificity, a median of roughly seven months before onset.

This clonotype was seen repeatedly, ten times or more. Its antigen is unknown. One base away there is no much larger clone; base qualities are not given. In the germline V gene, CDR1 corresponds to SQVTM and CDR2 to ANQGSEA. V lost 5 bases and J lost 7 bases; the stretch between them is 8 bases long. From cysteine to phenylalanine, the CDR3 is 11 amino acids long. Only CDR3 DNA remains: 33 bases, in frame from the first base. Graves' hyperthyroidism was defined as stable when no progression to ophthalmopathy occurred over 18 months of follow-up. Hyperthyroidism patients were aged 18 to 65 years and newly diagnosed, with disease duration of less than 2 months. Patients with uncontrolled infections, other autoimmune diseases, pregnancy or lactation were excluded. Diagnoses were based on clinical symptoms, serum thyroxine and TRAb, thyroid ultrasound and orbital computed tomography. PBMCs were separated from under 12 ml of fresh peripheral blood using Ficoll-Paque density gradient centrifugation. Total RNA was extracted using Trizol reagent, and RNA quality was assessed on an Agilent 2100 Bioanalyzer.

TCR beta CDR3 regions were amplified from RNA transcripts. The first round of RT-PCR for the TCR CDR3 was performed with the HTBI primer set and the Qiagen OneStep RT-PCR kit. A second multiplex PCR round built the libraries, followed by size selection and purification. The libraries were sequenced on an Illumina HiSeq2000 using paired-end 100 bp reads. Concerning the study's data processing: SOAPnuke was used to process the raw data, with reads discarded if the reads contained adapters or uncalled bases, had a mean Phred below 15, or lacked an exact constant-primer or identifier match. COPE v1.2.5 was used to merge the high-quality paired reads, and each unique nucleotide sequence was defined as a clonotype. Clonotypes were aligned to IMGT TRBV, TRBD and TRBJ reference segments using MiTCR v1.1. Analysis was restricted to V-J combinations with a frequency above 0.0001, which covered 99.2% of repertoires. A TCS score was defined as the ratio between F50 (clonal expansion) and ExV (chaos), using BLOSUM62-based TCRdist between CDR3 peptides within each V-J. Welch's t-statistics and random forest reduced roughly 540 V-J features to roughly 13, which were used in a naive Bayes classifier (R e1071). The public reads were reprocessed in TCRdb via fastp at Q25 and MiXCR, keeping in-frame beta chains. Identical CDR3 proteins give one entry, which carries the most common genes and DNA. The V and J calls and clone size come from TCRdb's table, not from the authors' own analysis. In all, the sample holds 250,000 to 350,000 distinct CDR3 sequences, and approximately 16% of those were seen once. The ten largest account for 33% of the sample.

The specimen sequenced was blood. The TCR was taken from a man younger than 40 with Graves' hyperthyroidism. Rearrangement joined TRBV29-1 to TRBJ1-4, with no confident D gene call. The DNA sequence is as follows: TGCAGCGTTCGCCCGGCTGAAAAACTGTTTTTT. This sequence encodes CSVRPAEKLFF.